This T cell receptor (beta chain) originates from a study of T-cell reconstitution after alpha-beta-depleted transplantation in children. Germline V CDR1 and CDR2: MNHNS, SASEGT. V dropped 2 bases and J dropped 4 bases, with 3 bases sitting between them. The CDR3 sequence is 12 residues long. This clonotype appeared a few times. TCRbeta library preparation incorporated unique molecular identifiers. MiXCR, applied by TCRdb to the PCR reads, yields one record per CDR3 protein. Of hundreds of thousands of distinct CDR3 sequences in the sample, around 12% are singletons; the top ten hold around 5.8%. This chain links TRBV6-1 with TRBJ1-3; no clear D gene. The origin of this receptor is a human donor who donated a stem cell graft to a child with combined immunodeficiency. Sequencing was performed on PBMCs from the stem cell graft donor, taken from the stem cell graft. This CDR3 is CASSESGNTIYF. The CDR3 DNA reads TGTGCCAGCAGTGAATCGGGAAACACCATATATTTT.